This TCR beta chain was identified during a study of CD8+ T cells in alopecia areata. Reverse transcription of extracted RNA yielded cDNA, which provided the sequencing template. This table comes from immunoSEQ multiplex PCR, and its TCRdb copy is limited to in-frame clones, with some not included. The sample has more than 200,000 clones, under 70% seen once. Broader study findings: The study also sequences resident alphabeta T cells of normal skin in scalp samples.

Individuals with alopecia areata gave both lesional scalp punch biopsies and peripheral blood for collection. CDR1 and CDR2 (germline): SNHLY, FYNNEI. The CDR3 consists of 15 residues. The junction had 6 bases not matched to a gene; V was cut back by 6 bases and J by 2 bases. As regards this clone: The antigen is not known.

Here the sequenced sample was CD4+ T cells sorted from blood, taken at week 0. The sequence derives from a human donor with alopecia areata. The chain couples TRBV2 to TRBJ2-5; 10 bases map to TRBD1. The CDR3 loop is CASRGDRGRQETQYF. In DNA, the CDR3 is TGTGCCAGCAGGGGGGACAGGGGAAGGCAAGAGACCCAGTACTTC.